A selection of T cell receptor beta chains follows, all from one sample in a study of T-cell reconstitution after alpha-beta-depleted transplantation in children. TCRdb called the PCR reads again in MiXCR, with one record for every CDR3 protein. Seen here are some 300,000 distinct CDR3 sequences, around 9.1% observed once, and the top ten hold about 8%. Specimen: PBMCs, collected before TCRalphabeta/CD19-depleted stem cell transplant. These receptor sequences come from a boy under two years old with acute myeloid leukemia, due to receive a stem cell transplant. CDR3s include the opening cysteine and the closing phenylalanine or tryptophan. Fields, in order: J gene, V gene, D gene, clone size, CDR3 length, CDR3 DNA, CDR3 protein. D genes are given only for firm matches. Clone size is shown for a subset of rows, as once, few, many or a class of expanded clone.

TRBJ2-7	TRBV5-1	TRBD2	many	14	TGCGCCAGCAGCCCGGCGGCCGCGGGGGGCGAGCAGTACTTC	CASSPAAAGGEQYF
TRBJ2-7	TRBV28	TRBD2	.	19	TGTGCCAGCAGTGTCCCCGGGTGGACTAGCGGGAGCCCCTCCTACGAGCAGTACTTC	CASSVPGWTSGSPSYEQYF
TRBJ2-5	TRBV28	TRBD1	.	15	TGTGCCAGCAGCTTCGCGGGACAGGGGGCAGAGACCCAGTACTTC	CASSFAGQGAETQYF
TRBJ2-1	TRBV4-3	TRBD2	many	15	TGCGCCAGCAGCCAAGGACTAGCGGGAGGAGATGAGCAGTTCTTC	CASSQGLAGGDEQFF
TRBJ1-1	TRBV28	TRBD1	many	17	TGTGCCAGCAGTCCCCAGATAGGGACAGGCCCTAACACTGAAGCTTTCTTT	CASSPQIGTGPNTEAFF
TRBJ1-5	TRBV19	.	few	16	TGTGCCAGTAGTCCGCGTGACGCGGGTGATAATCAGCCCCAGCATTTT	CASSPRDAGDNQPQHF
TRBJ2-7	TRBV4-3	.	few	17	TGCGCCAGCAGCCAAGTCCCTACACGGGGGACCTCCTACGAGCAGTACTTC	CASSQVPTRGTSYEQYF
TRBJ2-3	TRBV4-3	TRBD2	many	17	TGCGCCAGCAGCCAAGGACGTAGCGGGATCAACACAGATACGCAGTATTTT	CASSQGRSGINTDTQYF
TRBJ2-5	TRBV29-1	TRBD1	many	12	TGCAGCGCACAGGGGCCCCCAGAGACCCAGTACTTC	CSAQGPPETQYF
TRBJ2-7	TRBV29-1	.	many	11	TGCAGCGTCCGTTTACCAGGCGAGCAGTACTTC	CSVRLPGEQYF
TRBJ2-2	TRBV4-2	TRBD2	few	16	TGTGCCAGCAGCGTAAGAGCGGGGGGCGCCACCGGGGAGCTGTTTTTT	CASSVRAGGATGELFF
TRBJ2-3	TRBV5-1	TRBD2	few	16	TGCGCCAGCAGCTTGGTGACTAGCGGGGGGAGGGATACGCAGTATTTT	CASSLVTSGGRDTQYF
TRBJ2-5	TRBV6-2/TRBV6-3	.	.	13	TGTGCCAGCAGTCAACCTCATACGGAGACCCAGTACTTC	CASSQPHTETQYF
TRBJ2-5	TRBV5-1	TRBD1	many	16	TGCGCCAGCAGCTTGGCTGGACAGGTCAACCAAGAGACCCAGTACTTC	CASSLAGQVNQETQYF
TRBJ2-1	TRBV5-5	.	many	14	TGTGCCAGCAGCGAGAGACAGGCCTACAATGAGCAGTTCTTC	CASSERQAYNEQFF
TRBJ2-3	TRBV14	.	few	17	TGTGCCAGCAGCCAAGAGGACTCGCTCAGGGTGTTAGATACGCAGTATTTT	CASSQEDSLRVLDTQYF
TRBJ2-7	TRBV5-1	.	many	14	TGCGCCAGCAGCTTGGGACGGACCCCCTACGAGCAGTACTTC	CASSLGRTPYEQYF